This T cell receptor (beta chain) was observed in a study of T-cell reconstitution after alpha-beta-depleted transplantation in children (dated by TCRdb to the mid-2010s). Describing the broader study: Using TCR repertoire profiling, the study quantitatively followed how T-cell immune reconstitution unfolded in children after TCRalphabeta/CD19-depleted allogeneic hematopoietic cell transplantation.

Ten or more counts support this clonotype. The clone's antigen remains unknown. There are no base qualities to consult, and no much larger clone falls within one base. The library came from PCR. Sequencing was performed on an Illumina HiSeq 2500. TCR libraries were prepared with molecular barcoding, using unique molecular identifiers to normalize TCRbeta repertoire quantification. TCRdb ran its own pipeline on the public reads, namely fastp trimming at Q25 and MiXCR clone calling, and kept in-frame beta chains. Duplicate CDR3 protein sequences are folded into a single record with the most common DNA and genes. This sample is represented by 190,000 or so distinct CDR3 sequences; roughly 6.8% of them were singletons. The ten top clones hold more than 2.5% of the sample. Taken from the germline V gene, the CDR1 and CDR2 loops are SQVTM and ANQGSEA. Trimmed from V: 3 bases; trimmed from J: 8 bases; junction bases lacking a gene match: 13. The CDR3, cysteine through phenylalanine, is 16 amino acids long. Just CDR3 DNA is preserved here, 48 bases in frame from base 1.

The sample in question was PBMCs from the stem cell graft donor, obtained from the stem cell graft. The receptor chain draws on TRBV29-1 and TRBJ2-1; 10 of the junction bases match TRBD2. This receptor was identified in a human donor who donated a stem cell graft to a child with Wiskott-Aldrich syndrome. The DNA sequence follows: TGCAGCGTTGATAGCCTGCCGACTAGCGGGCTAGATGAGCAGTTCTTC. The translation is CSVDSLPTSGLDEQFF.